These T cell receptor beta chains were read from a single sample in a study of T cell responses to AZD1222 COVID-19 vaccine. Assay: immunoSEQ multiplex PCR; the TCRdb copy retains only in-frame clones and omits some. The data contain 84,000 or so clones, approximately 90% of them seen just once; the ten biggest clones take up 4% to 6%. The sample consisted of peripheral blood, taken on day 0 of MenACWY control vaccination. Source of these receptors: an adult in good health. Both conserved end residues are trimmed from each CDR3. A D gene is named only where the DNA matches it firmly.

CDR3	D	V	J
ASSMDREGEKLF	TRBD1	TRBV5-1	TRBJ1-4
ASSGVAGGNSPLH	-	TRBV2	TRBJ1-6
ASSLMGQNQETQY	TRBD1	TRBV7-3	TRBJ2-5
ASSLEGGTEAF	-	TRBV7-9	TRBJ1-1
ASSLGQSSYEQY	TRBD1	TRBV7-8	TRBJ2-7
ASSYVGMGNEKLF	-	TRBV6-5	TRBJ1-4
ASSRSGPSTDTQY	TRBD2	TRBV6-5	TRBJ2-3
ATNPQAGHGNEQY	-	TRBV27	TRBJ2-7
ASSRSGQETQY	-	TRBV19	TRBJ2-5
ASSPSGGGGDGYT	-	TRBV5-5	TRBJ1-2
ASSLRQGEKLF	TRBD1	TRBV19	TRBJ1-4
ASSAAQGSEQY	-	TRBV10-1	TRBJ2-7
ASSLGQTYSNQPQH	-	TRBV5-6	TRBJ1-5
ASTEADNQPQH	-	TRBV2	TRBJ1-5
ASSRITGEAF	-	TRBV5-6	TRBJ1-1